This T cell receptor beta chain originates from a study of Ad26.COV2.S vaccination and SARS-CoV-2 variants. The study's findings and limits: Following vaccination, spike-specific CD8+ and CD4+ T cell responses reportedly exhibited substantial breadth. Spike-specific TCR breadth was greater in vaccine than placebo recipients.

TCRdb's copy holds only in-frame clones and misses some; the assay was immunoSEQ multiplex PCR. In the table there are hundreds of thousands of clones, around 87% of which are singletons. Of note for this clone: Its cognate antigen is unknown.

Stated treatment: 19 received Ad26.COV2.S at low or high dose, single or two shots; about five received placebo; per-sample allocation not given. Sampling was done on day 63 after the first vaccine or placebo injection. The donor's status was that of an adult aged 18-55 years in Boston. There are 14 residues in the CDR3. From germline, CDR1 is SGHNT and CDR2 YYREEE (reference sequence). V lost 0 bases, J lost 7 bases, and 13 bases lay in between. The source of this sequence is a person aged 18-65 years who received the Ad26.COV2.S COVID-19 vaccine or a placebo. Here the sequenced sample was peripheral blood, taken in a trial of Ad26.COV2.S vaccine versus placebo. The V and J genes are TRBV5-4 and TRBJ1-1; a possible D gene is TRBD1 (5 bases). In DNA form, the CDR3 reads TGTGCCAGCAGCTTGGGGGCAGGGTTGAGTGAAGCTTTCTTT. It encodes CASSLGAGLSEAFF.